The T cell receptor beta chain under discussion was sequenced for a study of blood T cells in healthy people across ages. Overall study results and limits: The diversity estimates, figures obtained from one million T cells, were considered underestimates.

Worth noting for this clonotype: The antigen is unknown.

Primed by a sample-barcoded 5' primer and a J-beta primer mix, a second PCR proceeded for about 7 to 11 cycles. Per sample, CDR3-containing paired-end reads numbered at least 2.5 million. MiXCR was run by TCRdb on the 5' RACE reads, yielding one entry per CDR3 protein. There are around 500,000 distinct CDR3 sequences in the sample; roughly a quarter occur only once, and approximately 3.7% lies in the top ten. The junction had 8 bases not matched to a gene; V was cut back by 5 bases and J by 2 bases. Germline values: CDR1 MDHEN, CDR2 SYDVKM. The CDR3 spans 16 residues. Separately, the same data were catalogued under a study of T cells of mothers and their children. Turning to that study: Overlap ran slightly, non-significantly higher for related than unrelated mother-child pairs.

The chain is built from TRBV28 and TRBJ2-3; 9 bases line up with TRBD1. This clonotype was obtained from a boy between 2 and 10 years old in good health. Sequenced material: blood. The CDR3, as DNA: TGTGCCAGCAGTCCGGGGACAGGGTATTTCACAGATACGCAGTATTTT. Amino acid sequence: CASSPGTGYFTDTQYF.